Reported below is one TCR beta chain. Original handling: Estimated nucleated cell counts came from reference gene primer amplification. The protocol was immunoSEQ multiplex PCR, while the TCRdb copy is restricted to in-frame clones and leaves out a portion. D and trimming were read from the DNA, whereas the V and J calls and clone size are those reported in that table. The table records fewer than 80,000 clones, roughly 82% of them present only once. The data stem from a study of blood T cell repertoires in COVID-19. Study as a whole: Donors in the United States, Italy and Spain gave samples during acute or convalescent COVID-19. T cells, B-cell-depleted T cells, or PBMCs provided the cDNA or gDNA that served as material.

Germline V gene data show CDR1 as SGHRS and CDR2 as YFSETQ. Unmatched junction bases numbered 6, after V lost 4 bases and J lost 5 bases. The CDR3 contains 15 residues. The V call is TRBV5-1, the J call TRBJ1-6; TRBD1 aligns across 7 bases. The clonotype comes from a human donor in a cohort sampled during active COVID-19. Sequencing was done on a sample of peripheral blood. CDR3: CASSPGQRNNSPLHF. As DNA, the CDR3 is TGCGCCAGCAGCCCGGGACAGAGAAATAATTCACCCCTCCACTTT.